This entry describes one T cell receptor beta chain. How the authors handled the data: Amplification with reference gene primers provided the estimates of nucleated cell counts. Libraries were prepared by immunoSEQ multiplex PCR; TCRdb keeps only in-frame clonotypes and omits some of them. V and J calls and clone size are copied from that table; D and trimming were computed from the DNA. The table lists hundreds of thousands of clones, 80% to 90% of them singletons. The data stem from a study of blood T cell repertoires in COVID-19. Overall study: The United States, Italy and Spain provided the acute and convalescent COVID-19 samples. In each case, the material was cDNA or gDNA derived from T cells, B-cell-depleted T cells, or PBMCs.

Trimming took off 8 bases at V and 1 base at J, with 5 bases between the two ends. The CDR3 is 11 amino acids. Germline CDR1 reads SNHLY; CDR2 reads FYNNEI. This receptor was obtained from a woman in her 30s with active or convalescent COVID-19. This chain connects TRBV2 to TRBJ2-5; D uncertain. The sample comprised peripheral blood. CDR3 amino acids: CASEIQETQYF. Here the CDR3 DNA reads TGTGCCAGCGAGATCCAAGAGACCCAGTACTTC. Full variable domain (remainder filled in from reference TRBV2 and TRBJ2-5): EPEVTQTPSHQVTQMGQEVILRCVPISNHLYFYWYRQILGQKVEFLVSFYNNEISEKSEIFDDQFSVERPDGSNFTLKIRSTKLEDSAMYFCASEIQETQYFGPGTRLLVL.